The source of this TCR beta chain is a study of response to subunit inactivated influenza vaccine. Study results and limitations: Only a handful of new T cells, the authors suggested, are recruited with each seasonal influenza vaccination.

The CDR3 sequence is 16 residues long. J lost 9 bases, V lost 3 bases, and 6 bases had no gene match. This clonotype was detected many times. What it binds is unknown. TCRdb processed the RT-PCR reads anew with MiXCR; each CDR3 protein has one entry. The sample yields under 550,000 distinct CDR3 sequences, 6% to 9% seen once. The receptor was isolated from a man aged 45-69 years who received an inactivated influenza vaccine. The sample consisted of PBMCs from blood, taken less than 25 months after vaccination. The V and J genes are TRBV12-3 or TRBV12-4 and TRBJ2-1; 15 bases line up with TRBD2. CDR3: CASSFGLAGGKAEQFF. DNA for the CDR3: TGTGCCAGCAGTTTCGGACTAGCGGGAGGGAAGGCTGAGCAGTTCTTC.